This T cell receptor beta chain was observed in a study of blood T cell repertoires in COVID-19 (dated by TCRdb to about 2020). At the level of the whole study: The collaborator samples originated in the United States, Italy and Spain and spanned the acute and convalescent phases of COVID-19. The prospective study material was composed of cDNA or gDNA derived from T cells, B-cell-depleted T cells, or PBMCs. Deeply sampled blood TCRbeta repertoires from subjects exposed to, actively infected with, or recovered from COVID-19 were included in the dataset. A freely available public database, intended as a resource for researchers studying the immune response to SARS-CoV-2, is where the repertoires were released. The samples were drawn from two sources: the first 160 participants of the ongoing ImmuneRACE study, and about 1,300 subjects contributed by 6 global collaborators. The sample metadata nearly always contained a de-identified subject ID, COVID-19 status, age in years and sex. Where available, HLA class I and class II types were taken from metadata supplied by the sample provider and were not determined by assay-based typing. What the research found in general, with its limitations: How much clinical and demographic metadata was included differed by source and by participant, and the metadata was provided uncurated.

In the prospective study, participants were roughly 18 to 100 years old, resided in fewer than 25 geographic areas of the United States, and were enrolled through a virtual design. In the prospective study, cohorts were assigned on the basis of participant-reported clinical history obtained from a screening survey and a study questionnaire. Recovered participants in ImmuneRACE Cohort 3 were defined by two consecutive negative NP/OP PCR tests, clearance by a healthcare professional, or resolution of symptoms. Each participant in the prospective study had whole blood, serum and a nasopharyngeal or oropharyngeal swab collected by mobile phlebotomists. Additional blood draws and questionnaires over an approximately 2-month period could optionally be provided by prospective study participants. Before DNA extraction, blood samples from the prospective study were shipped at room temperature or frozen.

On this clone itself: Its antigen target is currently unknown. The record has no base qualities; no much larger clone is one base away.

The immunoSEQ Assay, a bias-controlled multiplex PCR, was used to amplify TCRbeta CDR3 regions from genomic DNA. In the source study's methods: Nucleated cell counts per sample were estimated from amplification of reference gene primers within the assay. Sequence reads were collapsed and filtered to measure the absolute abundance of every unique TCRbeta CDR3 rearrangement. For each sample, productive Simpson clonality was calculated as the square root of Simpson's diversity index across productive rearrangements. In its TCRdb copy, this immuneACCESS table keeps in-frame sequences only and misses some clones. Where compared with another copy, unresolved V genes explain less than half of these, and the others have no known cause. The V and J calls and clone size come from that table; D and trimming were worked out from the DNA. The sample contains some 400,000 clones, roughly nine tenths of them found a single time. The top ten constitute 1% to 1.3% of the sample.

Input material: PBMCs or T cells enriched from blood (not recorded which). This clonotype originated in a man aged 25-40 years who had recovered from COVID-19.

The base sequence is TGTGCCAGCAGCTTTGAAGGACTTTCCTACGAGCAGTACTTC. The translation is CASSFEGLSYEQYF. The chain is made from TRBV11-2 and TRBJ2-7; the D region possibly corresponds to TRBD2 (5 bases align). The germline ends are 10 bases apart after V is trimmed by 3 bases and J by 1 base. CDR1 and CDR2 were assigned from the germline V gene as SGHAT and FQNNGV. From its cysteine to its phenylalanine, the CDR3 spans 14 amino acids. Of the read, only the CDR3 DNA is kept; its 42 bases are in frame from base 1.